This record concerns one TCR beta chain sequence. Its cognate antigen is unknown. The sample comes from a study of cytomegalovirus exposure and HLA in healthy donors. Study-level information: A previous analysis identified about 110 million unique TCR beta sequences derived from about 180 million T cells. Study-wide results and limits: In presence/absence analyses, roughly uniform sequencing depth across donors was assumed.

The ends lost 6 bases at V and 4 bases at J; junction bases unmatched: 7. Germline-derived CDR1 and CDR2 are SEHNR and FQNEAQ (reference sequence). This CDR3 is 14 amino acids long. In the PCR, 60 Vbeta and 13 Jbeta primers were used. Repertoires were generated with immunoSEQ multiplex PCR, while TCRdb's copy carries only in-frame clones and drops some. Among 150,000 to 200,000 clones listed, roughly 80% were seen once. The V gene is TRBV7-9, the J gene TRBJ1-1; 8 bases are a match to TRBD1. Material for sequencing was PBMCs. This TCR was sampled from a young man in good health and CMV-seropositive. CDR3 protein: CASSFWTGSTEAFF. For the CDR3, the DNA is TGTGCCAGCAGTTTTTGGACAGGGAGCACTGAAGCTTTCTTT.